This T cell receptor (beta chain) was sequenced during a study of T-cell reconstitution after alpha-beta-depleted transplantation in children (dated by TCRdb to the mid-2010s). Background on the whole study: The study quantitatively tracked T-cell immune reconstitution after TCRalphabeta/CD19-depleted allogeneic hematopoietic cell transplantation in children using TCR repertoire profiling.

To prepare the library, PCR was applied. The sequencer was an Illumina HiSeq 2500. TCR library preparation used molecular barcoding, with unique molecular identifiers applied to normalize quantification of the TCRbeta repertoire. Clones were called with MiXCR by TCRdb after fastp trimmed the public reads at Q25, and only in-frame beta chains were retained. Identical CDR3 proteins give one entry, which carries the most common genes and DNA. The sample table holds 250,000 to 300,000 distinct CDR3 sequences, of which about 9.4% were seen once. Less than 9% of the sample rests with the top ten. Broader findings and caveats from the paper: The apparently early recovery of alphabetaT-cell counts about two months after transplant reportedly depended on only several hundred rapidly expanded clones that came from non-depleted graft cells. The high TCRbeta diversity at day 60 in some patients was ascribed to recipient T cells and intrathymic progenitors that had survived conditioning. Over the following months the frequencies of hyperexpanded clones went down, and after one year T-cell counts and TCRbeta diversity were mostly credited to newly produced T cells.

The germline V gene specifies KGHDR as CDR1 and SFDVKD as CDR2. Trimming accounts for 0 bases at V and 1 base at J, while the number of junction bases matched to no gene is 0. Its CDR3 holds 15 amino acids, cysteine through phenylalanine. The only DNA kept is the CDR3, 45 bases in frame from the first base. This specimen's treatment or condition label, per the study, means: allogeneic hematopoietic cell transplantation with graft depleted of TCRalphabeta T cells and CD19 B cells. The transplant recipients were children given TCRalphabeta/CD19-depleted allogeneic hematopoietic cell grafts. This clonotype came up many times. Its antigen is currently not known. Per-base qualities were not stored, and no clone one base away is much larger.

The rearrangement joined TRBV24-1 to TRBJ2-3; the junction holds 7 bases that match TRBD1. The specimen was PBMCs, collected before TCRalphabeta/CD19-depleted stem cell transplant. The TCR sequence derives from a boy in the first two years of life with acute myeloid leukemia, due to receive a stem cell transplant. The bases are TGTGCCACCAGTGATTTGGGACAGGGCACAGATACGCAGTATTTT. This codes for CATSDLGQGTDTQYF.